This TCR beta chain was captured by sequencing in a study of regulatory T cells in long-lasting Graves disease. Time point noted: persistent/refractory GD, antithyroid drugs over 5 years with positive TRAb. PBMCs were the source of the RNA used for TCR sequencing. As regards this clonotype: This may be a read error: a much more frequent sequence differs by one nucleotide.

To make TCR beta libraries, researchers used iRepertoire HTBI primers and Arm-PCR of CDR3 regions. TCRdb reprocessed the multiplex PCR reads with MiXCR, giving one entry per CDR3 protein. The sample holds fewer than 400,000 distinct CDR3 sequences; about a fifth are singletons and the top ten take less than 25%. The CDR3 length is 12 residues. Germline V gene sequence: CDR1 SEHNR, CDR2 FQNEAQ (reference sequence). The receptor was derived from a female donor with Graves disease. Sequenced material: peripheral blood mononuclear cells (PBMCs), taken when the disease was refractory, from a patient treated with antithyroid drugs. The V call is TRBV7-9, the J call TRBJ2-7; unclear D gene. The CDR3 loop reads CARSLDGPEQYF. The DNA of the CDR3 is TGTGCCCGCAGCTTAGACGGTCCGGAGCAGTACTTC.